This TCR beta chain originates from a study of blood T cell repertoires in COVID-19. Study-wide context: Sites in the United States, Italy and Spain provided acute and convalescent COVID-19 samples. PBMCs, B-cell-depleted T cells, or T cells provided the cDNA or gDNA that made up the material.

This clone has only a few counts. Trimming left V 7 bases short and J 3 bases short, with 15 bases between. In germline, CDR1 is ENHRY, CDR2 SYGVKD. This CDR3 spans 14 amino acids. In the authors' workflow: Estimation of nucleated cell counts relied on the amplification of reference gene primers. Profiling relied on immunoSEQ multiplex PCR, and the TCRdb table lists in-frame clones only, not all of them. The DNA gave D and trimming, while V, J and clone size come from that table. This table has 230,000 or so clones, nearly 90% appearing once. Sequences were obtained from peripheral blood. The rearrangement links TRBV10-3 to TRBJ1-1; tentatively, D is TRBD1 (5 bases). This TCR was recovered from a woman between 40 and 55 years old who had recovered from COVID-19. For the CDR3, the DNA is TGTGCCATCAAGGGTCAGGGAAGGGACACTGAAGCTTTCTTT. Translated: CAIKGQGRDTEAFF.